This record looks at one T cell receptor (beta chain) sequence and its context. Its antigen remains unidentified. No much larger clone is present one base from it, and per-base qualities are unavailable. The CDR3 numbers 10 residues from cysteine through phenylalanine. Only the CDR3 portion is preserved as DNA: 30 bases, with reading frame beginning at the first base. V is shortened by 4 bases, J by 15 bases, and the region joining them spans 10 bases. CDR1 and CDR2, looked up from the germline V gene, are MDHEN and SYDVKM. The data were taken from a study of patients and donors after allogeneic stem cell transplantation (dated by TCRdb to the early 2020s). The library came from RT-PCR. Instrument on record: NextSeq 550. TCRdb redid the processing of the public reads, applying fastp at Q25 and MiXCR, and retained in-frame beta chains. Each CDR3 protein gets just one entry, which takes the most common genes and DNA from the rows behind it. The sample table contains roughly 960,000 distinct CDR3 sequences; only one count was recorded for roughly 18% of them. The ten largest account for roughly 6% of the sample.

The rearranged segments are TRBV28 and TRBJ2-1, with no confident D gene call. The receptor comes from a human donor who was either an allogeneic HSCT recipient or a stem cell or donor lymphocyte infusion donor (not recorded which). It is not recorded whose cells these are; they may come from a transplant donor. Sample: blood, either unsorted or a sorted T cell fraction (not recorded which). The CDR3 has the sequence CASSSSTRFF. The nucleotides are TGTGCCAGCAGTTCGTCAACGCGGTTCTTC.